This is a list of T cell receptor beta chains from one sample in a study of beta chain features in type 1 diabetes. Here immunoSEQ multiplex PCR was the method, and the copy in TCRdb shows in-frame clones only, minus some. Among approximately 120,000 clones listed, 15% to 20% were seen once. The sample consisted of central memory CD4+ T cells from blood. These receptors were obtained from a man in his late teens or twenties with type 1 diabetes. Both conserved end residues are part of each CDR3. A D gene is named only where the DNA matches it firmly. Expanded clones get a size class; other rows say once, few or many, or leave the size out.

v_gene	abundance	d_gene	j_gene	CDR3nt	CDR3aa
TRBV4-1	.	TRBD2	TRBJ2-3	TGCGCCAGCTTTGGAGGCGGGAGGGCCGGAGAAGATACGCAGTATTTT	CASFGGGRAGEDTQYF
TRBV30	few	.	TRBJ2-5	TGTGCCTGGAGTCCGACGAGGCGGACCCAGTACTTC	CAWSPTRRTQYF
TRBV18	.	.	TRBJ2-1	TGTGCCAGCTCACCACCGAACAGGATCTACAATGAGCAGTTCTTC	CASSPPNRIYNEQFF
TRBV19	few	.	TRBJ2-1	TGTGCCAGTAGTATCGATATACAGGGCGATGAGCAGTTCTTC	CASSIDIQGDEQFF
TRBV2	few	TRBD2	TRBJ2-7	TGTGCCAGCACGTTCGGCGGGAGTACCTACGAGCAGTACTTC	CASTFGGSTYEQYF
TRBV30	few	TRBD1	TRBJ1-2	TGTGCCTGGAGTGTAGGTTCAGGGGGTGGCTACACCTTC	CAWSVGSGGGYTF
TRBV7-2	few	.	TRBJ2-3	TGTGCCAGCAGCTTAAACACAGCCCCAGATACGCAGTATTTT	CASSLNTAPDTQYF
TRBV7-2	few	TRBD1	TRBJ1-4	TGTGCCAGCAGCTTAGGACAGGGGGAAGAAAAACTGTTTTTT	CASSLGQGEEKLFF
TRBV27	once	.	TRBJ1-5	TGTGCCAGCAGCCCACAGAGGGTGGGCAATCAGCCCCAGCATTTT	CASSPQRVGNQPQHF
TRBV4-3	few	.	TRBJ1-4	TGCGCCAGCAGCCATACTTTCCCCGGAGGTAATAATGAAAAACTGTTTTTT	CASSHTFPGGNNEKLFF
TRBV5-1	few	.	TRBJ2-5	TGCGCCAGCAGCCCCCCGGGGGTGCGAGAGACCCAGTACTTC	CASSPPGVRETQYF
TRBV7-2	few	.	TRBJ1-1	TGTGCCAGCAGACCAGACAGCGCCCAAGCTTTCTTT	CASRPDSAQAFF
TRBV30	.	.	TRBJ2-2	TGTGCCTGGAGTGATCTGGACCGGAACACCGGGGAGCTGTTTTTT	CAWSDLDRNTGELFF
TRBV27	.	.	TRBJ1-4	TGTGCCAGCACTCGGGCGACTAATGAAAAACTGTTTTTT	CASTRATNEKLFF
TRBV5-6	few	.	TRBJ2-1	TGTGCCAGCAGCCGTTCGGGGGTGCAGTTCTTC	CASSRSGVQFF
TRBV19	.	.	TRBJ2-7	TGTGCCAGTAGTATACGGACGGGCTACGAGCAGTACTTC	CASSIRTGYEQYF
TRBV9	few	.	TRBJ2-2	TGTGCCAGCAGCCCCTTGGTACAGGCCAACACCGGGGAGCTGTTTTTT	CASSPLVQANTGELFF
TRBV5-4	few	TRBD1	TRBJ2-7	TGTGCCAGCAGACGCTTAGGGACAGGGGGTTCCTACGAGCAGTACTTC	CASRRLGTGGSYEQYF
TRBV7-8	few	TRBD1	TRBJ1-5	TGTGCCAGCAGCCCCACCAGGGGGGCAGGACAGCCCCAGCATTTT	CASSPTRGAGQPQHF
TRBV9	.	.	TRBJ2-1	TGTGCCAGCAGCGTAGGAGGACAGCTCCACAATGAGCAGTTCTTC	CASSVGGQLHNEQFF